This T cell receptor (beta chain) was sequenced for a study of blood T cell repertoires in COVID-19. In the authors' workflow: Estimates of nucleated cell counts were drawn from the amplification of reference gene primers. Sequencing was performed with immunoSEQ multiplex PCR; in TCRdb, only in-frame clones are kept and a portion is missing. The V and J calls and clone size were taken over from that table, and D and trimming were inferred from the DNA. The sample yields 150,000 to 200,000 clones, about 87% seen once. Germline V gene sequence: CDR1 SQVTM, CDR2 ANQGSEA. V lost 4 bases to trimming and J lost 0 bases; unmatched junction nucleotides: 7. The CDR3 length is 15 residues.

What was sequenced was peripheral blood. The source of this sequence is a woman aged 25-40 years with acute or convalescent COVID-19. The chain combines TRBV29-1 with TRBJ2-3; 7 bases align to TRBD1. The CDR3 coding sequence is TGCAGCGTTGTGTACAGGGGTGCAAGCACAGATACGCAGTATTTT. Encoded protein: CSVVYRGASTDTQYF.